This T cell receptor beta chain was recovered during a study of shared clonotypes between healthy human individuals. Assay used: immunoSEQ multiplex PCR; TCRdb lists only in-frame clones, some missing. The data contain 450,000 to 500,000 clones, about 78% of them singletons. The sample consisted of PBMCs. This TCR was sampled from a woman in her 40s in good health. Some clones in this sample may be carry-over from other donors' samples.

As DNA, the CDR3 is TGTGCCAGCAGTGAACAGGGGGAGAGGGCAGATACGCAGTATTTT. Its protein is CASSEQGERADTQYF. The chain employs TRBV25-1 and TRBJ2-3, with 7 bases fitting TRBD1. V gave up 2 bases and J gave up 4 bases; unmatched junction bases: 6. The germline V gene has CDR1 MGHDK and CDR2 SYGVNS. The CDR3 loop spans 15 amino acids.